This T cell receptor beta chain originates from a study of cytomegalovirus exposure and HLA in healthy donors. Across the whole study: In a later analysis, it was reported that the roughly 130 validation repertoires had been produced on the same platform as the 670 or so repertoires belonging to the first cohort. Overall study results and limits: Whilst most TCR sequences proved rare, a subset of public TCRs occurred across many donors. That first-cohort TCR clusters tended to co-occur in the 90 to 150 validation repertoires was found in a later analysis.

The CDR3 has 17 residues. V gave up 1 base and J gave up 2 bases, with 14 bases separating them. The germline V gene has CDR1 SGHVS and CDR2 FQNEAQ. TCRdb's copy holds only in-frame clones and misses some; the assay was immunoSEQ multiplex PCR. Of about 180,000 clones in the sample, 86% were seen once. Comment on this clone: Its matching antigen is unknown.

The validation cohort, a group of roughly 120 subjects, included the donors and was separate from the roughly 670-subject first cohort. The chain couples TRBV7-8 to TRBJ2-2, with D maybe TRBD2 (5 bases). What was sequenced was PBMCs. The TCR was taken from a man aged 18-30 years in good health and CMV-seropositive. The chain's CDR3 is CASSLDVGGPNTGELFF. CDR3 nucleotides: TGTGCCAGCAGCTTAGATGTGGGCGGGCCCAACACCGGGGAGCTGTTTTTT.